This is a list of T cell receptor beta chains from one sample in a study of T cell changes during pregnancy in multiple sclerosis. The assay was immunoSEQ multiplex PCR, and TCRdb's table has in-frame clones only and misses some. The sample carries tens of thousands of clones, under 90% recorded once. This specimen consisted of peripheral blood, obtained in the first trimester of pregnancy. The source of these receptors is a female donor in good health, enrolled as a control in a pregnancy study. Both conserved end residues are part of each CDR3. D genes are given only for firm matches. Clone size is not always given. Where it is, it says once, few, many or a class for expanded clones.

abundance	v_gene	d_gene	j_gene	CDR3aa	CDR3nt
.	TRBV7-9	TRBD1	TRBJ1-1	CASSLIQGAGTEAFF	TGTGCCAGCAGCTTAATTCAGGGGGCGGGTACTGAAGCTTTCTTT
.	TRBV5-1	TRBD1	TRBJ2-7	CASRRDGGQGSYEQYF	TGCGCCAGCAGAAGAGACGGCGGACAGGGTTCCTACGAGCAGTACTTC
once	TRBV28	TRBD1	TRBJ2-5	CASSLPPGQGSETQYF	TGTGCCAGCAGCCTCCCCCCGGGACAGGGATCCGAGACCCAGTACTTC
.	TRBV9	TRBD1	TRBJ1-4	CASSVGTGPNEKLFF	TGTGCCAGCAGCGTAGGGACAGGACCTAATGAAAAACTGTTTTTT
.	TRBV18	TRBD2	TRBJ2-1	CASSPTSGGSYNEQFF	TGTGCCAGCTCGCCTACTAGCGGGGGTTCCTACAATGAGCAGTTCTTC
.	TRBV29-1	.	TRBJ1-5	CSVGTGYSNQPQHF	TGCAGCGTTGGCACAGGGTATAGCAATCAGCCCCAGCATTTT
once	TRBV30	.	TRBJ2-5	CAWTGVPETQYF	TGTGCCTGGACAGGGGTGCCAGAGACCCAGTACTTC
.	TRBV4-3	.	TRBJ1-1	CASSQVLREVNTEAFF	TGCGCCAGCAGCCAAGTCCTCCGGGAGGTGAACACTGAAGCTTTCTTT
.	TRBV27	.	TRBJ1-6	CASSLRASRGTNNSPLHF	TGTGCCAGCAGTTTACGGGCGAGTCGGGGGACTAATAATTCACCCCTCCACTTT
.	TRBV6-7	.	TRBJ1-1	CASSPHTGNTEAFF	TGTGCCAGCAGTCCTCATACGGGTAACACTGAAGCTTTCTTT
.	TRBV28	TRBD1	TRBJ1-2	CASSLATGGYYGYTF	TGTGCCAGCAGTTTAGCGACAGGGGGTTACTATGGCTACACCTTC
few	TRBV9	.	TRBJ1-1	CASSVEGHPNTEAFF	TGTGCCAGCAGCGTAGAGGGACACCCGAACACTGAAGCTTTCTTT
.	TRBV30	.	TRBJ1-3	CAWSEQTGNTIYF	TGTGCCTGGAGTGAACAGACTGGAAACACCATATATTTT
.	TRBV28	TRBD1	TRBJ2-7	CASIAPRGEQYF	TGTGCCAGCATAGCCCCCAGGGGGGAGCAGTACTTC
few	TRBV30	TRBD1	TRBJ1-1	CAWMSGGFTEAFF	TGTGCCTGGATGTCAGGGGGGTTCACTGAAGCTTTCTTT
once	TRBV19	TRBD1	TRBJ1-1	CASSIDQGQGAVAFF	TGTGCCAGTAGTATAGACCAAGGACAGGGGGCTGTAGCTTTCTTT
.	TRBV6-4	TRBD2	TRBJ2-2	CASSDGTSGSGELFF	TGTGCCAGCAGTGACGGGACTAGCGGGAGCGGGGAGCTGTTTTTT
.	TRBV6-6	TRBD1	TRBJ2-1	CASRPGTGSHYEQFF	TGTGCCAGCAGGCCCGGGACAGGGTCTCACTATGAGCAGTTCTTC
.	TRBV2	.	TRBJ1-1	CASSETGSTEAFF	TGTGCCAGCAGTGAAACGGGGAGCACTGAAGCTTTCTTT
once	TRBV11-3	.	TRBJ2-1	CASSGSSEQFF	TGTGCCAGCAGCGGGAGTAGTGAGCAGTTCTTC
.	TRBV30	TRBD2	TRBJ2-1	CAWSPIAGGYNEQFF	TGTGCCTGGAGCCCAATAGCGGGGGGGTACAATGAGCAGTTCTTC
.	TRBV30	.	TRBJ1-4	CAWTGGADEKLFF	TGTGCCTGGACTGGGGGGGCCGATGAAAAACTGTTTTTT
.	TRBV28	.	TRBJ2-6	CASSPDDTSGANVLTF	TGTGCCAGCAGTCCAGATGACACCTCTGGGGCCAACGTCCTGACTTTC
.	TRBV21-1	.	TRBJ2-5	CASSNRQLAGVGETQYF	TGTGCCAGCAGCAACCGTCAGCTAGCGGGCGTGGGGGAGACCCAGTACTTC
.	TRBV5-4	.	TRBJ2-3	CASRTEGSQDTQYF	TGTGCCAGCCGCACCGAGGGTAGCCAAGATACGCAGTATTTT
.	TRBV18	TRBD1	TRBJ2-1	CASSYGTGAYNEQFF	TGTGCCAGCTCATACGGGACAGGGGCTTACAATGAGCAGTTCTTC
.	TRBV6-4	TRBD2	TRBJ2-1	CASSARSRGVNEQFF	TGTGCCAGCAGTGCTCGATCCCGGGGGGTGAATGAGCAGTTCTTC
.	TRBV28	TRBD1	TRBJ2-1	CASSSLGQGADYNEQFF	TGTGCCAGCAGTAGTTTGGGACAGGGGGCGGACTACAATGAGCAGTTCTTC
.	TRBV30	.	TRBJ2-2	CAWSSGEGTPNTGELFF	TGTGCCTGGAGTTCGGGCGAGGGAACCCCGAACACCGGGGAGCTGTTTTTT
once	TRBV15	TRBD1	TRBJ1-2	CATSRESRDRPDYGYTF	TGTGCCACCAGCAGAGAGTCCCGGGACAGGCCAGATTATGGCTACACCTTC
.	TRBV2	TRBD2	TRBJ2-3	CASSQNGGAGTDTQYF	TGTGCCAGCAGTCAAAACGGGGGGGCAGGGACAGATACGCAGTATTTT
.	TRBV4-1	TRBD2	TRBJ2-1	CASSQDPAGGPGKFF	TGCGCCAGCAGCCAAGATCCGGCGGGGGGGCCGGGTAAGTTCTTC
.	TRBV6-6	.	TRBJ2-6	CASSYSGGAGANVLTF	TGTGCCAGCAGTTACTCAGGGGGGGCCGGGGCCAACGTCCTGACTTTC
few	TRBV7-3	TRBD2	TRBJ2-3	CASSPTSGDSTDTQYF	TGTGCCAGCAGCCCGACTAGCGGGGACAGCACAGATACGCAGTATTTT
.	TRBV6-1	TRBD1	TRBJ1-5	CASSPRQGGNQPQHF	TGTGCCAGCAGCCCAAGACAGGGGGGGAATCAGCCCCAGCATTTT
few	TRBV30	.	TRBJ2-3	CAWSVAGGTAYF	.
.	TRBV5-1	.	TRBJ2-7	CASRPGTGSSYEQYF	TGCGCCAGCAGGCCCGGGACTGGGAGCTCCTACGAGCAGTACTTC
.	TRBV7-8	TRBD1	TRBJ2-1	CASSGPGQKTYNEQFF	TGTGCCAGCAGCGGCCCGGGACAGAAGACTTACAATGAGCAGTTCTTC